Listed here is a single T cell receptor beta chain. Its antigen is unknown. The data were taken from a study of shared clonotypes between healthy human individuals. Study-level findings and limits: Clonotypes shared by all four sorted-subset donors had higher generation probabilities than non-shared clonotypes.

The assay was immunoSEQ multiplex PCR, and TCRdb's table has in-frame clones only and misses some. The table records hundreds of thousands of clones, 92% of them present only once. Naive CD8 populations comprised CD45RO-negative cells positively selected for CCR7, excluding terminally differentiated effector memory CD45RA+ cells. The CDR3 covers 16 residues. In germline, CDR1 is MNHEY, CDR2 SVGAGI. V gave up 0 bases and J gave up 2 bases; unmatched junction bases: 4. The TCR sequence derives from a man younger than 40 in good health. The V call is TRBV6-5, the J call TRBJ1-1, with 9 bases that match TRBD1. Input material: naive CD8+ T cells sorted from blood. CDR3 protein: CASSYSPGQGNTEAFF. The CDR3 DNA follows: TGTGCCAGCAGTTACTCACCGGGACAGGGTAACACTGAAGCTTTCTTT.